This T cell receptor (beta chain) was found in a study of radiotherapy plus CTLA-4 blockade in lung cancer. The CDR3 has 14 residues. Germline lookup yields CDR1 SNHLY and CDR2 FYNNEI. The ends lost 6 bases at V and 3 bases at J; junction bases unmatched: 4. Profiling relied on immunoSEQ multiplex PCR, and the TCRdb table lists in-frame clones only, not all of them. There are around 70,000 clones in the sample; more than 75% occur only once, and 40% lies in the top ten. This clonotype was sampled from a human donor with non-small cell lung cancer that progressed on radiotherapy plus ipilimumab. The chain couples TRBV2 to TRBJ1-4; 7 bases fit TRBD1. Here the sequenced sample was peripheral blood, taken from a patient treated with radiotherapy plus ipilimumab. The CDR3 nucleotides read TGTGCCAGCAGCGGACAGGCTTCTAATGAAAAACTGTTTTTT. Its protein is CASSGQASNEKLFF.